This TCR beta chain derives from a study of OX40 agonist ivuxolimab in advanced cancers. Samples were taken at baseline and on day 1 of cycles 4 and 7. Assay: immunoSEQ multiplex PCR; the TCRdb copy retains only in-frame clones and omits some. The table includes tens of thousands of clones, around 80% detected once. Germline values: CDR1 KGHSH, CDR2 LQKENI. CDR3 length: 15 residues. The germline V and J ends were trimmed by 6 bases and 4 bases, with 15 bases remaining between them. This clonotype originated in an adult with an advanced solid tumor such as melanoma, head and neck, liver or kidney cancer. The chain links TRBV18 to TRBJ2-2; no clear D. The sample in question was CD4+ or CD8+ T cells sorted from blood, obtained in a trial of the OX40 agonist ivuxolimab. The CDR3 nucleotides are TGTGCCAGCTCTCCAGCACAGCTCCCCACCGGGGAGCTGTTTTTT. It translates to CASSPAQLPTGELFF.